Listed here is a single T cell receptor beta chain. The antigen is unknown. The entry originates in a study of T cells in localized non-small cell lung cancer. Findings of the study overall: Uninvolved nearby lung showed the greatest T cell clonality, exceeding that found in tumor. The tumor had only one region sequenced, so heterogeneity remains possible. Appearances in adjacent lung were noted for a median 57 of the top 100 tumor clones.

Germline values: CDR1 LNHDA, CDR2 SQIVND (reference sequence). V gave up 2 bases and J gave up 8 bases, with 15 bases separating them. The CDR3 spans 14 residues. Here immunoSEQ multiplex PCR was the method, and the copy in TCRdb shows in-frame clones only, minus some. This sample has around 17,000 clones, with approximately 90% found just once. Sequencing used peripheral blood, obtained before any cancer treatment. The rearrangement uses TRBV19 and TRBJ1-2, with unresolved D. This sequence originates from a male donor older than 55 with stage II squamous cell lung carcinoma. The CDR3 here is CASSINLQAGGYTF. The CDR3 DNA reads as TGTGCCAGTAGTATAAATCTCCAGGCGGGCGGCTACACCTTC. The variable domain in full, with the rest retrieved from reference TRBV19 and TRBJ1-2, is DGGITQSPKYLFRKEGQNVTLSCEQNLNHDAMYWYRQDPGQGLRLIYYSQIVNDFQKGDIAEGYSVSREKKESFPLTVTSAQKNPTAFYLCASSINLQAGGYTFGSGTRLTVV.